Below, 22 T cell receptor beta chains from the same sample are listed, as sequenced in a study of OX40 agonist ivuxolimab in advanced cancers. TCRdb's copy holds only in-frame clones and misses some; the assay was immunoSEQ multiplex PCR. The sample carries under 40,000 clones, around 73% recorded once. This material consisted of CD4+ or CD8+ T cells sorted from blood, taken in a trial of the OX40 agonist ivuxolimab. The receptors derive from an adult with an advanced solid tumor such as melanoma, head and neck, liver or kidney cancer.

The rearrangement joins TRBV19 to TRBJ1-5; D gene unclear. The CDR3 totals 15 residues. V gave up 2 bases and J gave up 3 bases, with 11 bases separating them. Germline loops: CDR1 LNHDA, CDR2 SQIVND (reference sequence). CDR3 DNA: TGTGCCAGTAGTATACTCGGACTCGACAATCAGCCCCAGCATTTT. It specifies CASSILGLDNQPQHF.

The chain is built from TRBV6-1 and TRBJ2-3, with 8 bases matching TRBD2. The CDR3 extends over 16 amino acids. Looked up from germline, CDR1 is MNHNS and CDR2 is SASEGT. The V gene end was trimmed by 0 bases and the J gene end by 5 bases; junction bases not matched to a gene: 7. The CDR3 reads CASSEARAGGGDTQYF. The CDR3 DNA follows: TGTGCCAGCAGTGAAGCCAGGGCGGGAGGAGGAGATACGCAGTATTTT.

This chain connects TRBV2 to TRBJ2-5; 9 positions match TRBD2. The germline V gene has CDR1 SNHLY and CDR2 FYNNEI. The CDR3 is made up of 19 amino acids. With V trimmed by 0 bases and J by 2 bases, 13 bases remained unmatched. In DNA form, the CDR3 reads TGTGCCAGCAGTGAAGCCGCCCGGGGGAGCGGGAGGAATCAAGAGACCCAGTACTTC. This gives the protein CASSEAARGSGRNQETQYF.

The rearrangement links TRBV19 to TRBJ1-2, with 8 nucleotides matching TRBD1. Germline assignment: CDR1 LNHDA and CDR2 SQIVND (reference sequence). The junction had 18 bases not matched to a gene; V was cut back by 4 bases and J by 8 bases. The CDR3 is 17 residues long. CDR3 nucleotides: TGTGCCAGTAGTAGGGGACAGGCCTCCGGGAGCTTGGGGGGCTACACCTTC. It specifies CASSRGQASGSLGGYTF.

This clone was found a few times. CDR3 in amino acids: CASSQGVGQDYSPLHF. As DNA, the CDR3 is TGCGCCAGCAGCCAAGGGGTTGGACAGGACTATTCACCCCTCCACTTT. The chain recombines TRBV4-1 with TRBJ1-6; 7 bases match TRBD1. The germline V gene encodes CDR1 MGHRA and CDR2 YSYEKL. CDR3 length: 16 amino acids. After removal of 1 base from V and 8 bases from J, the junction contained 8 bases not matched to a gene.

The V and J genes are TRBV28 and TRBJ2-2, with D possibly being TRBD1 or TRBD2 (5 bases each). This CDR3 has 14 amino acids. The germline V gene has CDR1 MDHEN and CDR2 SYDVKM. Trimming took off 2 bases at V and 4 bases at J, with 8 bases between the two ends. CDR3 coding DNA: TGTGCCAGCAGTTTAGGGGCGGGCACCGGGGAGCTGTTTTTT. Protein: CASSLGAGTGELFF. The full variable domain, with the rest looked up from reference TRBV28 and TRBJ2-2, is DVKVTQSSRYLVKRTGEKVFLECVQDMDHENMFWYRQDPGLGLRLIYFSYDVKMKEKGDIPEGYSVSREKKERFSLILESASTNQTSMYLCASSLGAGTGELFFGEGSRLTVL.

In its sample, this clone was seen once. The chain recombines TRBV19 with TRBJ1-2, with D perhaps matching TRBD1 (6 bases). The CDR3 covers 13 residues. V lost 7 bases to trimming and J lost 5 bases, with 14 bases between them. The V gene's germline CDR1 is LNHDA and CDR2 SQIVND (reference sequence). The CDR3 region is CASNDGTRYGYTF. CDR3 nucleotides: TGTGCCAGTAACGATGGGACACGGTATGGCTACACCTTC.

This rearrangement joins TRBV9 to TRBJ1-1; TRBD1 aligns across 10 bases. After removal of 5 bases from V and 6 bases from J, the junction contained 10 bases not matched to a gene. The CDR3 has 15 amino acids. From germline, CDR1 is SGDLS and CDR2 YYNGEE. The CDR3 coding sequence is TGTGCCAGCAGGGGCCCGACAGGGGGCAACGCTGAAGCTTTCTTT. Protein sequence: CASRGPTGGNAEAFF.

This chain joins TRBV19 and TRBJ2-1; 9 bases line up with TRBD1. CDR3 length equals 15 residues. Germline-derived CDR1 and CDR2 are LNHDA and SQIVND (reference sequence). V gave up 7 bases and J gave up 4 bases; unmatched junction bases: 8. The CDR3 nucleotides read TGTGCCAGTACTAAAACAGGGGGCAGTTACAATGAGCAGTTCTTC. Amino acid sequence: CASTKTGGSYNEQFF.

The V gene is TRBV7-9, the J gene TRBJ2-7, with 8 bases fitting TRBD2. This CDR3 comprises 15 residues. V trimming: 1 base; J trimming: 5 bases; junction bases outside the gene matches: 7. Germline CDR1 SEHNR, CDR2 FQNEAQ (reference sequence). The CDR3, as DNA: TGTGCCAGCAGCTTAGTTCTTAGCGGGAATAACGAGCAGTACTTC. Its translation: CASSLVLSGNNEQYF.

This clone has just one count. This chain links TRBV5-1 with TRBJ2-5, with D maybe TRBD1 (5 bases). Trimming removed 0 bases from V and 2 bases from J, with 8 bases in between. In germline, CDR1 is SGHRS, CDR2 YFSETQ. This CDR3 is 14 amino acids long. CDR3 loop: CASSLGQQQETQYF. CDR3 in DNA: TGCGCCAGCAGCTTGGGACAGCAACAAGAGACCCAGTACTTC.

The rearrangement links TRBV5-4 to TRBJ2-7; TRBD1 matches at 7 bases. The V and J ends lost 4 bases and 3 bases, in that order; junction bases with no gene match: 7. CDR1 SGHNT and CDR2 YYREEE come from the germline V gene (reference sequence). This CDR3 comprises 14 residues. CDR3 coding DNA: TGTGCCAGCAGCCAGGGACAGAACATCTACGAGCAGTACTTC. Translated: CASSQGQNIYEQYF.

This chain uses TRBV11-1 with TRBJ2-7; D may be TRBD1 (6 bases). From germline, CDR1 is SGHAT and CDR2 FQDESV (reference sequence). There are 15 residues in the CDR3. Trimming cost V 1 base and J 9 bases, with 19 bases left between them. CDR3: CASSLVSRGSPVQYF. The CDR3 DNA reads TGTGCCAGCAGCTTAGTGTCAAGGGGGAGCCCTGTGCAGTACTTC.

The chain's CDR3 is CASSRGDKPQHF. In DNA form, the CDR3 reads TGTGCCAGCAGCCGGGGTGACAAACCCCAGCATTTT. The chain recombines TRBV5-6 with TRBJ1-5; D gene unclear. The CDR3 covers 12 residues. Trimming took 4 bases from V and 10 from J, leaving 12 bases between them. The V gene's germline CDR1 is SGHDT and CDR2 YYEEEE.

The chain uses TRBV15 and TRBJ1-1; D is uncertain. The CDR3 is 14 residues long. V was cut by 1 base and J by 3 bases, with 9 bases left in between. Germline loops: CDR1 LNHNV, CDR2 YYDKDF (reference sequence). The chain's CDR3 is CATSRVALDTEAFF. The CDR3 nucleotides read TGTGCCACCAGCAGAGTGGCACTAGACACTGAAGCTTTCTTT. The full variable domain, in which reference TRBV15 and TRBJ1-1 provide the parts outside the CDR3, is DAMVIQNPRYQVTQFGKPVTLSCSQTLNHNVMYWYQQKSSQAPKLLFHYYDKDFNNEADTPDNFQSRRPNTSFCFLDIRSPGLGDTAMYLCATSRVALDTEAFFGQGTRLTVV.

This clone was picked up one time. The chain uses TRBV28 and TRBJ1-5; the D is unclear. The length of the CDR3 is 14 residues. The V end was cut by 9 bases, the J end by 6 bases, with 18 bases between. CDR1 is MDHEN, CDR2 SYDVKM, per germline. The CDR3 coding sequence is TGTGCCAGTACGGGAGGGAAGGTTAGTCAGCCCCAGCATTTT. Protein sequence: CASTGGKVSQPQHF. The full variable domain, completed using reference TRBV28 and TRBJ1-5, is DVKVTQSSRYLVKRTGEKVFLECVQDMDHENMFWYRQDPGLGLRLIYFSYDVKMKEKGDIPEGYSVSREKKERFSLILESASTNQTSMYLCASTGGKVSQPQHFGDGTRLSIL.

This chain links TRBV28 with TRBJ1-1, with D unclear. Per germline, CDR1 MDHEN and CDR2 SYDVKM. Trimming shortened V by 7 bases and J by 0 bases, and 9 bases separated the two germline ends. CDR3 size: 13 residues. CDR3 amino acids: CASKTVMNTEAFF. Written as DNA, the CDR3 is TGTGCCAGCAAAACAGTAATGAACACTGAAGCTTTCTTT.

The chain has TRBV19 and TRBJ1-5; 7 bases match TRBD1. J lost 3 bases, V lost 5 bases, and 13 bases had no gene match. The CDR3 sequence is 17 residues long. CDR1 LNHDA and CDR2 SQIVND come from the germline V gene (reference sequence). CDR3 bases: TGTGCCAGTAGTGTCTACAGGGGCGCCGTCCTCAATCAGCCCCAGCATTTT. Encoded protein: CASSVYRGAVLNQPQHF. Full variable domain (rest looked up from reference TRBV19 and TRBJ1-5): DGGITQSPKYLFRKEGQNVTLSCEQNLNHDAMYWYRQDPGQGLRLIYYSQIVNDFQKGDIAEGYSVSREKKESFPLTVTSAQKNPTAFYLCASSVYRGAVLNQPQHFGDGTRLSIL.

The chain carries TRBV30 and TRBJ2-2; no reliable D call. The CDR3 totals 12 residues. The V end was cut by 3 bases, the J end by 1 base, with 3 bases between. In germline, CDR1 is GTSNPN, CDR2 SVGIG (reference sequence). The CDR3 sequence: CAWRWNTGELFF. CDR3 in DNA: TGTGCCTGGAGATGGAACACCGGGGAGCTGTTTTTT.

V is TRBV7-9 and J is TRBJ2-2; D may be TRBD1 (5 bases). The CDR3 has 13 residues. Trimming removed 8 bases from V and 7 bases from J, with 14 bases in between. The germline V gene encodes CDR1 SEHNR and CDR2 FQNEAQ (reference sequence). Written as DNA, the CDR3 is TGTGCCAGCGGCCCTGACACAGGCGGGGAGCTGTTTTTT. Its translation: CASGPDTGGELFF.

Only one count was recorded for this clone. The chain couples TRBV7-2 to TRBJ2-1; 7 bases match TRBD2. Germline lookup yields CDR1 SGHTA and CDR2 FQGNSA. Germline trimming cut 0 bases from V and 8 bases from J; bases unmatched to any gene: 25. This CDR3 comprises 21 residues. CDR3 in amino acids: CASSLAAPGLVAGLLGDEQFF. CDR3 DNA: TGTGCCAGCAGCTTAGCGGCCCCAGGGCTAGTAGCGGGCCTACTCGGCGATGAGCAGTTCTTC. The whole variable domain, remainder taken from reference TRBV7-2 and TRBJ2-1, is GAGVSQSPSNKVTEKGKDVELRCDPISGHTALYWYRQSLGQGLEFLIYFQGNSAPDKSGLPSDRFSAERTGGSVSTLTIQRTQQEDSAVYLCASSLAAPGLVAGLLGDEQFFGPGTRLTVL.

The CDR3 here is CASSVLTGDNSPLHF. The DNA of the CDR3 is TGTGCCAGCAGTGTATTGACAGGGGACAATTCACCCCTCCACTTT. The chain recombines TRBV6-1 with TRBJ1-6; 8 bases match TRBD1. Trimming took 4 bases from V and 7 from J; bases not matched to a gene: 6. The CDR3 sequence is 15 residues long. CDR1 and CDR2 from the germline V gene are MNHNS and SASEGT.